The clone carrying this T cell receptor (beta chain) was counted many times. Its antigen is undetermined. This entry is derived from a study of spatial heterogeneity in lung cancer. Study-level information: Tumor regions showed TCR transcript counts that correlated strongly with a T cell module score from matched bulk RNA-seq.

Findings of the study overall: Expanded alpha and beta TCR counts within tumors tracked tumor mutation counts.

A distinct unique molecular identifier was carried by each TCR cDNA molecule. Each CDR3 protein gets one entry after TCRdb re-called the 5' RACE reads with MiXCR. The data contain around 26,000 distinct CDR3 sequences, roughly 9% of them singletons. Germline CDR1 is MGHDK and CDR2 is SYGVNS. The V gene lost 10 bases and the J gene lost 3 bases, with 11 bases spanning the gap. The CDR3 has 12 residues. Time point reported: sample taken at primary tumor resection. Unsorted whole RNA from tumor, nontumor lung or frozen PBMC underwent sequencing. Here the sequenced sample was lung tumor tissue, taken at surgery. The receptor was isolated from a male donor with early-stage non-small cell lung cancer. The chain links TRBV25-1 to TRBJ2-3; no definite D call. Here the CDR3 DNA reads TGTGCCACCTTAGCTGCAACAGATACGCAGTATTTT. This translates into CATLAATDTQYF. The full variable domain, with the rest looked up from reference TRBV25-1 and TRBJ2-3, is EADIYQTPRYLVIGTGKKITLECSQTMGHDKMYWYQQDPGMELHLIHYSYGVNSTEKGDLSSESTVSRIRTEHFPLTLESARPSHTSQYLCATLAATDTQYFGPGTRLTVL.